What follows are 21 T cell receptor beta chains derived from one specimen sequenced in a study of cytomegalovirus exposure and HLA in healthy donors. The PCR employed 60 Vbeta primers together with 13 Jbeta primers. Generated by immunoSEQ multiplex PCR, the TCRdb table keeps only in-frame clones and is missing some. The profile shows about 190,000 clones, more than 80% of them singletons. The sample comprised PBMCs. The source is a male donor in good health and CMV-seronegative.

The sample holds a few counts of this clone. J is TRBJ1-1 and V is TRBV6-6, with D possibly being TRBD1 (6 bases). The CDR3 covers 16 residues. Germline assignment: CDR1 MNHNY and CDR2 SVGAGI (reference sequence). V gave up 2 bases and J gave up 4 bases, with 17 bases separating them. Here the CDR3 reads CASSYGPLTGITEAFF. In DNA form, the CDR3 reads TGTGCCAGCAGTTACGGACCCCTCACAGGGATCACTGAAGCTTTCTTT.

The V and J genes are TRBV28 and TRBJ2-5; 8 nucleotides agree with TRBD2. V shed 7 bases and J 5 bases; nucleotides not matched to a gene: 12. From germline, CDR1 is MDHEN and CDR2 SYDVKM. This CDR3 contains 15 residues. CDR3 nucleotide sequence: TGTGCCAGCATCAAACGGGGGGGCTGGGGGGAGACCCAGTACTTC. It translates to CASIKRGGWGETQYF.

V gene TRBV2 combines with J gene TRBJ1-1; D is possibly TRBD1 (5 bases). In germline, CDR1 is SNHLY, CDR2 FYNNEI. The CDR3 extends over 14 amino acids. Deletions cut 0 bases from V and 10 bases from J, with 15 bases between. The DNA of the CDR3 is TGTGCCAGCAGTGAAGCGCTTCAGGGCACTTCAGCTTTCTTT. Its protein is CASSEALQGTSAFF.

The chain links TRBV7-2 to TRBJ1-5; possible D gene TRBD1, 5 bases. V gave up 0 bases and J gave up 6 bases, with 12 bases separating them. This CDR3 has 15 amino acids. The germline V gene encodes CDR1 SGHTA and CDR2 FQGNSA. The CDR3 DNA follows: TGTGCCAGCAGCTTAGCGCCCTTCGGGGGTCAGCCCCAGCATTTT. This sequence encodes CASSLAPFGGQPQHF.

This CDR3 reads CASSSRDREREQFF. In DNA form, the CDR3 reads TGTGCCAGCAGTAGCCGGGACAGGGAACGTGAGCAGTTCTTC. The chain combines TRBV6-1 with TRBJ2-1, with TRBD1 matching 9 bases. Per the germline V gene, CDR1 is MNHNS and CDR2 is SASEGT. This CDR3 comprises 14 residues. V trimming: 5 bases; J trimming: 9 bases; junction bases outside the gene matches: 8.

This CDR3 is CASSHRDTDNSPLHF. The CDR3, as DNA: TGTGCCAGCAGTCACCGGGACACAGATAATTCACCCCTCCACTTT. The V and J genes are TRBV28 and TRBJ1-6; TRBD1 is a possible D gene (6 bases). The CDR3 length is 15 residues. Germline V gene sequence: CDR1 MDHEN, CDR2 SYDVKM. Trimming shortened V by 5 bases and J by 5 bases, and 13 bases separated the two germline ends.

The chain uses TRBV6-5 and TRBJ2-5, with D perhaps matching TRBD1 (6 bases). V was shortened by 7 bases and J by 1 base, with 13 bases between the two germline ends. The CDR3 sequence is 14 residues long. Germline CDR1 and CDR2: MNHEY and SVGAGI. CDR3 region: CASNKQGPQETQYF. CDR3 DNA sequence: TGTGCCAGCAATAAACAGGGTCCCCAAGAGACCCAGTACTTC.

The V call is TRBV6-5, the J call TRBJ2-1, with 12 nucleotides matching TRBD2. With V trimmed by 6 bases and J by 4 bases, 4 bases remained unmatched. The CDR3 has 15 amino acids. Germline V gene data show CDR1 as MNHEY and CDR2 as SVGAGI. CDR3 region: CASRTSGGWYNEQFF. For the CDR3, the DNA is TGTGCCAGCAGAACTAGCGGGGGGTGGTACAATGAGCAGTTCTTC.

This clone was seen only a few times. This chain uses TRBV9 with TRBJ2-3; TRBD2 agrees at 8 bases. J gave up 4 bases and V 3 bases, and 7 bases lay outside the gene matches. This CDR3 region has 15 residues. Germline assignment: CDR1 SGDLS and CDR2 YYNGEE. The CDR3 here is CASSAGTRFPDTQYF. The CDR3 DNA follows: TGTGCCAGCAGCGCCGGGACTAGGTTCCCAGATACGCAGTATTTT.

The chain has TRBV25-1 and TRBJ1-5; D is unresolved. Germline values: CDR1 MGHDK, CDR2 SYGVNS. V lost 4 bases to trimming and J lost 5 bases, with 9 bases between them. CDR3 size: 13 residues. The CDR3 is CASSAHGDQPQHF. The CDR3 DNA follows: TGTGCCAGCAGTGCCCACGGGGATCAGCCCCAGCATTTT.

The chain recombines TRBV2 with TRBJ2-2; 10 bases map to TRBD2. The germline CDR1 and CDR2 sequences are SNHLY and FYNNEI. The V gene end was trimmed by 1 base and the J gene end by 4 bases; junction bases not matched to a gene: 6. The length of the CDR3 is 17 residues. The CDR3 loop reads CASSEGPSGRATGELFF. The DNA for the CDR3 is TGTGCCAGCAGTGAAGGGCCCAGCGGGAGGGCCACCGGGGAGCTGTTTTTT.

This chain uses TRBV4-1 with TRBJ2-5, with 8 positions matching TRBD2. The CDR3 covers 16 residues. Germline CDR1 and CDR2: MGHRA and YSYEKL. V lost 0 bases, J lost 5 bases, and 8 bases stayed unmatched. This CDR3 reads CASSQDGPGGPETQYF. CDR3 DNA: TGCGCCAGCAGCCAAGATGGGCCGGGGGGGCCGGAGACCCAGTACTTC.

V and J are TRBV5-1 and TRBJ2-2; TRBD1 matches at 8 bases. This CDR3 has 16 amino acids. V dropped 4 bases and J dropped 1; count of bases not matched to a gene: 6. Per germline, CDR1 SGHRS and CDR2 YFSETQ. The DNA of the CDR3 is TGCGCCAGCAGCCTTTCCGGGACAGGGAACACCGGGGAGCTGTTTTTT. Translation gives CASSLSGTGNTGELFF.

The chain uses TRBV4-2 and TRBJ2-7; 9 nucleotides align to TRBD2. Germline CDR1 LGHNA, CDR2 YNFKEQ. Trimming took 5 bases from V and 3 from J; bases not matched to a gene: 11. This CDR3 has 16 residues. DNA for the CDR3: TGTGCCAGCAGCGGAGGCCTGTTAGCGGGAGACTACGAGCAGTACTTC. This translates into CASSGGLLAGDYEQYF.

The genes are TRBV7-2 and TRBJ2-7; D not resolved. This CDR3 region has 14 residues. Germline CDR1 reads SGHTA; CDR2 reads FQGNSA. Trimming stripped 4 bases from V and 3 bases from J, with 13 bases between. This CDR3 reads CASSYAPRSYEQYF. The CDR3 coding sequence is TGTGCCAGCAGCTACGCCCCGCGGAGCTACGAGCAGTACTTC.

The CDR3 protein is CASSLASAFYEQYF. For the CDR3, the DNA is TGTGCCAGCAGTTTGGCTAGCGCGTTCTACGAGCAGTACTTC. The rearrangement joins TRBV28 to TRBJ2-7; maybe TRBD2 (6 bases). Deletions cut 3 bases from V and 3 bases from J, with 12 bases between. This CDR3 has 14 residues. Germline CDR1 and CDR2: MDHEN and SYDVKM.

The chain joins TRBV5-4 to TRBJ2-5; D possibly corresponds to TRBD1 (5 bases). V lost 4 bases, J lost 6 bases, and 19 bases lay in between. The CDR3 is 15 amino acids. Germline V gives CDR1 SGHNT, CDR2 YYREEE (reference sequence). This CDR3 reads CASSPADTLLQTQYF. CDR3 DNA sequence: TGTGCCAGCAGCCCGGCGGACACCCTCCTACAGACCCAGTACTTC. The full variable domain, its missing parts supplied by reference TRBV5-4 and TRBJ2-5, is ETGVTQSPTHLIKTRGQQVTLRCSSQSGHNTVSWYQQALGQGPQFIFQYYREEENGRGNFPPRFSGLQFPNYSSELNVNALELDDSALYLCASSPADTLLQTQYFGPGTRLLVL.

In this sample, this clone turned up a few times. This rearrangement joins TRBV30 to TRBJ1-4; D call uncertain. The germline V gene encodes CDR1 GTSNPN and CDR2 SVGIG (reference sequence). The CDR3 spans 11 residues. With 4 bases removed from V and 13 bases from J, the gap between germline ends came to 13 bases. CDR3 sequence reads: CAWNSGIRLFF. CDR3 coding DNA: TGTGCCTGGAATTCGGGTATCAGACTGTTTTTT.

Only one count was recorded for this clone. The J gene is TRBJ1-1, the V gene TRBV9; perhaps TRBD1 as D (5 bases). V was cut by 1 base and J by 1 base, with 17 bases left in between. The CDR3 runs to 17 residues. Germline-derived CDR1 and CDR2 are SGDLS and YYNGEE. CDR3 sequence (DNA): TGTGCCAGCAGCGTACCATCCCCGGGACTGACGAACACTGAAGCTTTCTTT. Its translation is CASSVPSPGLTNTEAFF.

This clone was detected only a few times. The chain recombines TRBV10-3 with TRBJ1-5, with TRBD1 identical over 10 bases. The CDR3 contains 17 residues. Per the germline V gene, CDR1 is ENHRY and CDR2 is SYGVKD. Germline trimming cut 6 bases from V and 0 bases from J; bases unmatched to any gene: 8. CDR3 sequence: CAISSDRGRHSNQPQHF. For the CDR3, the DNA is TGTGCCATCAGCTCGGACAGGGGGAGACATAGCAATCAGCCCCAGCATTTT.

The V and J genes are TRBV28 and TRBJ1-5; 8 positions agree with TRBD1. CDR1 MDHEN and CDR2 SYDVKM come from the germline V gene. The trim removed 5 bases at V and 7 bases at J, leaving 13 bases unmatched. This CDR3 has 16 amino acids. The CDR3 protein is CASSQPGVQGGQPQHF. CDR3 sequence (DNA): TGTGCCAGCAGTCAGCCCGGCGTACAGGGGGGACAGCCCCAGCATTTT.